These 26 T cell receptor beta chains were all obtained from the same sample, sequenced in a study of metastatic and nonmetastatic thyroid tumors (dated by TCRdb to 2020 to 2022). None of the patients had been given any treatment before thyroid surgery. Libraries were constructed by PCR. The data were produced on an Illumina HiSeq 4000. Clones were called with MiXCR by TCRdb after fastp trimmed the public reads at Q25, and only in-frame beta chains were retained. Counted in this sample were about 59,000 clones; 16% of them appeared once. The ten top clones hold roughly a tenth of the sample. The sequencing sample was made of blood. These receptors came from a male donor with papillary thyroid cancer or a benign thyroid nodule (not recorded which). Some clones in this sample may be carry-over from other donors' samples.

In its sample, this clone was seen many times. The same CDR3 arises from other DNA sequences in this sample as well. The rearrangement joins TRBV24-1 to TRBJ2-1, with D possibly TRBD1 on 6 matching bases. The CDR3 totals 15 residues. Germline CDR1 KGHDR, CDR2 SFDVKD. Trimming shortened V by 7 bases and J by 3 bases, and 15 bases separated the two germline ends. The CDR3 here is CATSETDRIYNEQFF. CDR3 DNA: TGTGCCACCAGCGAAACGGACAGAATCTACAATGAGCAGTTCTTC.

Many counts were recorded for this clone. The genes are TRBV28 and TRBJ2-7, with no clear D. The germline V and J ends were trimmed by 2 bases and 4 bases, with 15 bases remaining between them. CDR1 is MDHEN, CDR2 SYDVKM, per germline. The CDR3 has 15 residues. CDR3 protein: CASSLISAVQYEQYF. CDR3 sequence (DNA): TGTGCCAGCAGTTTAATATCGGCAGTACAATACGAGCAGTACTTC.

On this clone: A much larger clone is a single base away; this may be a read error. J is TRBJ2-5 and V is TRBV18, with D possibly matching TRBD2 (5 bases). The germline gives CDR1 KGHSH, CDR2 LQKENI. The CDR3 runs to 14 residues. DNA for the CDR3: TGTGCCAGCTCACCGATGGGAACCGGGGAGACCCATTACTTC. Its protein product is CASSPMGTGETHYF.

This clone showed up just a few times. A much larger clone lies one base from this, so it may be a read error. This chain links TRBV24-1 with TRBJ2-5; 7 bases map to TRBD1. Germline V gene lookup returns CDR1 KGHDR and CDR2 SFDVKD. V trimming: 6 bases; J trimming: 4 bases; junction bases outside the gene matches: 13. CDR3 length: 16 amino acids. Written as DNA, the CDR3 is TGTGCCACCAGTCTAGTACAGGGGTTATTAGGAGAGACCCAGTACTTC. Its translation: CATSLVQGLLGETQYF.

Ten or more counts support this clone. The CDR3 nucleotides are TGTGCCAGCAGCCTAACCTCGGGCCGGGAGCTGTTTTTT. It yields the protein CASSLTSGRELFF. This chain connects TRBV13 to TRBJ2-2, with D unresolved. The CDR3 sequence is 13 residues long. V dropped 5 bases and J dropped 9 bases, with 13 bases sitting between them. The germline gives CDR1 PRHDT, CDR2 FYEKMQ (reference sequence).

Remarks on this clone: A much larger clonotype is one base distant, so this may be a read error. This chain connects TRBV5-1 to TRBJ2-4; D is uncertain. Germline loops: CDR1 SGHRS, CDR2 YFSETQ. Trimming took 0 bases from V and 7 from J, leaving 14 bases between them. CDR3 length: 15 amino acids. This CDR3 reads CASSLGSIDGNIQYF. CDR3 coding DNA: TGCGCCAGCAGCTTGGGGAGCATCGATGGGAACATTCAGTACTTC.

In its sample, this clone was seen many times. In nucleotides, the CDR3 is TGTGCCAGCAGTTTGTTCCCGTGGCGGGAGAACACCGGGGAGCTGTTTTTT. Translating gives CASSLFPWRENTGELFF. The chain links TRBV12-3 or TRBV12-4 to TRBJ2-2; a possible D gene is TRBD2 (6 bases). The CDR3 runs 17 residues. V was shortened by 3 bases and J by 1 base, with 15 bases between the two germline ends.

This chain uses TRBV9 with TRBJ2-3; possibly TRBD1 or TRBD2 for D (6 bases each). This CDR3 has 16 amino acids. V lost 4 bases to trimming and J lost 4 bases, with 19 bases between them. The germline gives CDR1 SGDLS, CDR2 YYNGEE. CDR3 in DNA: TGTGCCAGCAGCCCCCGCTATGGGGGGCCAGCAGATACGCAGTATTTT. This sequence encodes CASSPRYGGPADTQYF.

This clone was counted at least ten times. This rearrangement joins TRBV2 to TRBJ2-7, with 8 bases that match TRBD2. Trimming removed 5 bases from V and 2 bases from J; junction bases left unmatched: 8. Germline V CDR1 and CDR2: SNHLY, FYNNEI. This CDR3 has 15 residues. The DNA for the CDR3 is TGTGCCAGCAGTACCTACAGCGGGGGAACCTACGAGCAGTACTTC. Protein: CASSTYSGGTYEQYF.

Many counts were recorded for this clone. The gene calls are TRBV5-5 and TRBJ1-1; D gene uncertain. This CDR3 contains 12 residues. CDR1 SGHKS and CDR2 YYEKEE come from the germline V gene (reference sequence). V was trimmed by 3 bases and J by 5 bases, leaving 8 bases between them. The CDR3 spells CASSWTLTEAFF. The CDR3 nucleotides read TGTGCCAGCAGCTGGACGTTGACTGAAGCTTTCTTT.

This clone was counted many times. V usage is TRBV3-1 and J usage is TRBJ1-5, with D hard to call. The germline V gene encodes CDR1 LGHDT and CDR2 YNNKEL (reference sequence). The CDR3 is made up of 14 amino acids. The V and J ends lost 6 bases and 3 bases respectively, with 12 bases between them. CDR3 residues: CASSPGTTNQPQHF. The CDR3 DNA is TGTGCCAGCAGTCCCGGCACGACCAATCAGCCCCAGCATTTT.

A few counts support this clone. At one boundary the junction diverges from the germline segment, which might be a read error. The chain combines TRBV6-2 or TRBV6-3 with TRBJ1-5, with 7 bases matching TRBD1. This CDR3 has 13 amino acids. Germline lookup yields CDR1 MNHEY and CDR2 SVGEGT. CDR3 in amino acids: CASTSDRVQPKHF. DNA for the CDR3: TGTGCGAGCACATCAGACAGGGTCCAGCCCAAGCATTTT.

A remark on this clone: A read error may be the cause here, since a much bigger clone is one base away. The gene calls are TRBV5-8 and TRBJ1-1; D gene uncertain. CDR3 size: 12 residues. The V gene lost 4 bases and the J gene lost 7 bases, with 11 bases spanning the gap. CDR1 is SGHTS and CDR2 is YDEGEE in the germline V gene. CDR3 loop: CASSLPPGEAFF. As DNA, the CDR3 is TGTGCCAGCAGCCTCCCACCCGGTGAAGCTTTCTTT.

This clone was detected a few times. The junction differs from germline at one of its ends, possibly a read error. This chain links TRBV6-1 with TRBJ1-2; unclear D gene. Germline assignment: CDR1 MNHNS and CDR2 SASEGT. This CDR3 contains 13 residues. The CDR3 nucleotides are TGTGTCAGCAGTGAGCAGGTATTTGGTGGCTACACCTTC. Translation: CVSSEQVFGGYTF.

This clone has a count of ten or more. Different DNA sequences within this sample yield the same CDR3. The rearrangement uses TRBV4-3 and TRBJ1-6; D perhaps matches TRBD1 (6 bases). This CDR3 spans 15 amino acids. CDR1 and CDR2 from the germline V gene are LGHNA and YSLEER. V dropped 4 bases and J dropped 7 bases, with 14 bases sitting between them. CDR3 bases: TGCGCCAGCAGCCGCGACGGACAGAAAAATTCACCCCTCCACTTT. Translation gives CASSRDGQKNSPLHF.

The chain couples TRBV7-9 to TRBJ1-1, with D uncertain. V was pared by 2 bases and J by 1 base, with 11 bases between. From germline, CDR1 is SEHNR and CDR2 FQNEAQ (reference sequence). This CDR3 has 15 amino acids. The CDR3 sequence: CASSLSRVRNTEAFF. The CDR3 nucleotides read TGTGCCAGCAGCTTAAGTAGGGTGAGGAACACTGAAGCTTTCTTT. Looking up the rest from reference TRBV7-9 and TRBJ1-1 gives the full variable domain: DTGVSQNPRHKITKRGQNVTFRCDPISEHNRLYWYRQTLGQGPEFLTYFQNEAQLEKSRLLSDRFSAERPKGSFSTLEIQRTEQGDSAMYLCASSLSRVRNTEAFFGQGTRLTVV.

Worth noting for this clone: It may be a read error: a sequence one base away is much more abundant. This chain joins TRBV19 and TRBJ2-5; D tentatively fits TRBD1 or TRBD2 (5 bases each). The V and J ends lost 3 bases and 5 bases respectively, with 16 bases between them. CDR3 size: 15 residues. CDR1 is LNHDA, CDR2 SQIVND, per germline (reference sequence). CDR3 sequence: CASSMQWGSWETQYF. In nucleotides, the CDR3 is TGTGCCAGTAGTATGCAATGGGGGTCGTGGGAGACCCAGTACTTC. Together with reference TRBV19 and TRBJ2-5, the CDR3 gives the full variable domain: DGGITQSPKYLFRKEGQNVTLSCEQNLNHDAMYWYRQDPGQGLRLIYYSQIVNDFQKGDIAEGYSVSREKKESFPLTVTSAQKNPTAFYLCASSMQWGSWETQYFGPGTRLLVL.

In this sample, this clone turned up many times. V and J are TRBV6-1 and TRBJ2-1; 8 bases align to TRBD2. CDR1 and CDR2 from the germline V gene are MNHNS and SASEGT. The CDR3 is made up of 14 amino acids. V shed 7 bases, J shed 4 bases, and the junction held 6 bases outside the gene matches. Written as DNA, the CDR3 is TGTGCCAGCACCTCGGGAGGGAAATACAATGAGCAGTTCTTC. It translates to CASTSGGKYNEQFF.

At least ten counts were recorded for this clone. This sequence joins TRBV29-1 and TRBJ1-4, with D unclear. This CDR3 is 11 amino acids long. V dropped 3 bases and J dropped 8 bases, with 7 bases sitting between them. CDR1 SQVTM and CDR2 ANQGSEA come from the germline V gene. CDR3 region: CSVELQEKLFF. The CDR3 DNA is TGCAGCGTTGAGTTACAAGAAAAACTGTTTTTT.

This clone was seen repeatedly, ten times or more. This rearrangement joins TRBV7-3 to TRBJ2-3, with 7 bases fitting TRBD2. This CDR3 has 14 residues. V shed 5 bases, J shed 4 bases, and the junction held 6 bases outside the gene matches. In germline, CDR1 is SGHTA, CDR2 FQGTGA. CDR3 sequence (DNA): TGTGCCAGCAGCGCCTTAGCGGGCCCAGATACGCAGTATTTT. Amino acid sequence: CASSALAGPDTQYF. Supplemented by reference TRBV7-3 and TRBJ2-3, the full variable domain reads GAGVSQTPSNKVTEKGKYVELRCDPISGHTALYWYRQSLGQGPEFLIYFQGTGAADDSGLPNDRFFAVRPEGSVSTLKIQRTERGDSAVYLCASSALAGPDTQYFGPGTRLTVL.

V is TRBV20-1 and J is TRBJ1-5; D is unclear. V lost 4 bases to trimming and J lost 10 bases, with 20 bases between them. The CDR3 runs to 14 residues. Germline CDR1 DFQATT, CDR2 SNEGSKA (reference sequence). CDR3 residues: CSAIRGISSQPQHF. The CDR3 DNA follows: TGCAGTGCTATTAGAGGGATAAGCAGTCAACCCCAGCATTTT.

At least ten counts were recorded for this clone. This chain joins TRBV28 and TRBJ1-6, with D unresolved. Trimming removed 2 bases at V and 8 bases at J, with 13 bases between. The CDR3 is made up of 15 amino acids. Germline CDR1 and CDR2: MDHEN and SYDVKM. The CDR3 loop is CASSLREPLHSPLHF. The CDR3 DNA reads as TGTGCCAGCAGTTTAAGAGAGCCACTGCATTCACCCCTCCACTTT.

This chain uses TRBV13 with TRBJ1-1; tentative D call: TRBD1 (5 bases). Trimming removed 0 bases from V and 7 bases from J, with 21 bases in between. CDR3 length equals 17 residues. CDR1 PRHDT and CDR2 FYEKMQ come from the germline V gene (reference sequence). The CDR3 loop is CASSLGGMAGTTSEAFF. CDR3 DNA: TGTGCCAGCAGCTTAGGTGGAATGGCAGGGACGACAAGTGAAGCTTTCTTT.

The rearrangement uses TRBV7-8 and TRBJ1-5; D is ambiguous. The CDR3 totals 15 residues. Looked up from germline, CDR1 is SGHVS and CDR2 is FQNEAQ. CDR3 in amino acids: CACSLDRQLNQPQHF. Written as DNA, the CDR3 is TGTGCGTGCAGCTTAGATCGGCAGCTCAATCAGCCCCAGCATTTT.

This clone was recorded a few times. The rearrangement links TRBV9 to TRBJ2-2; tentatively, D is TRBD2 (6 bases). Germline V gene sequence: CDR1 SGDLS, CDR2 YYNGEE. The CDR3 runs 15 residues. V was pared by 0 bases and J by 4 bases, with 10 bases between. CDR3: CASSVGGAITGELFF. The CDR3, as DNA: TGTGCCAGCAGCGTAGGCGGGGCGATCACCGGGGAGCTGTTTTTT.

In this sample, this clone turned up many times. The chain recombines TRBV14 with TRBJ1-1; D ambiguous. Trimming pared 1 base from V and 1 base from J, leaving 1 base between. This CDR3 contains 12 residues. CDR1 is SGHDN and CDR2 is FVKESK in the germline V gene. CDR3 DNA sequence: TGTGCCAGCAGCCAAGGGAACACTGAAGCTTTCTTT. The encoded protein is CASSQGNTEAFF.